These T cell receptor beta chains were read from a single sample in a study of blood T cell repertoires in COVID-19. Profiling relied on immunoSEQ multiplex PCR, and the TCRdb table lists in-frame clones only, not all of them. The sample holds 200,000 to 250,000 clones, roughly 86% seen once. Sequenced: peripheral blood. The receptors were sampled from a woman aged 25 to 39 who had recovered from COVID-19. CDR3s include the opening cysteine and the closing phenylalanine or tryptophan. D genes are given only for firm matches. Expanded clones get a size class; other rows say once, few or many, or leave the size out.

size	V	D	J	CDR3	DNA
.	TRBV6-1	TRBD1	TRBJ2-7	CASSEARGPGEQYF	TGTGCCAGCAGTGAAGCTAGGGGGCCCGGCGAGCAGTACTTC
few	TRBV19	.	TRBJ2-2	CASSTGVNTGELFF	TGTGCCAGTAGTACCGGGGTCAACACCGGGGAGCTGTTTTTT
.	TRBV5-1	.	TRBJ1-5	CASSLETLPQHF	TGCGCCAGCAGCTTGGAAACTCTGCCCCAGCATTTT
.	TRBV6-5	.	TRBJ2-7	CASSYSAGAFDEQYF	TGTGCCAGCAGTTACTCAGCAGGGGCGTTCGACGAGCAGTACTTC
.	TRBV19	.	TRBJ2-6	CASRLAGANVLTF	TGTGCCAGTAGGTTAGCTGGGGCCAACGTCCTGACTTTC
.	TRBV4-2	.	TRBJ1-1	CASSQQASNTEAFF	TGTGCCAGCAGCCAACAGGCATCGAACACTGAAGCTTTCTTT
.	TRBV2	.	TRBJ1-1	CASTAKRAIANTEAFF	TGTGCCAGCACCGCAAAAAGAGCCATCGCGAACACTGAAGCTTTCTTT
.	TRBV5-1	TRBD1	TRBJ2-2	CASSAGQDLTGELFF	TGCGCCAGCAGCGCGGGACAGGACCTCACCGGGGAGCTGTTTTTT
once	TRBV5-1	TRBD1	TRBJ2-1	CASSPGQGPNEQFF	TGCGCCAGCAGCCCGGGACAGGGCCCCAATGAGCAGTTCTTC
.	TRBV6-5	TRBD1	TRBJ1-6	CASNDRENSPLHF	TGTGCCAGCAACGACAGGGAAAATTCACCCCTCCACTTT
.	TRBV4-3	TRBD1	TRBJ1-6	CASSQDLGTGANVPLHF	TGCGCCAGCAGCCAAGATCTAGGGACAGGAGCGAATGTACCCCTCCACTTT
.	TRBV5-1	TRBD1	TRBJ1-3	CASSSVTGAGNTIYF	TGCGCCAGCAGCTCGGTGACAGGGGCCGGAAACACCATATATTTT
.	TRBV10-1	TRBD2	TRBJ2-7	CASSTGTSLGQYF	TGCGCCAGCAGCACCGGGACTAGCTTAGGGCAGTACTTC
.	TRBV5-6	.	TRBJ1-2	CASSMGGSGGYTF	TGTGCCAGCAGCATGGGAGGTAGCGGGGGCTACACCTTC
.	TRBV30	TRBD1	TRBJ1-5	CAWSDRGGQPQHF	TGTGCCTGGAGTGACAGGGGAGGTCAGCCCCAGCATTTT
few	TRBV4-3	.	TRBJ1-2	CASSQERRVGGYTF	TGCGCCAGCAGCCAAGAACGCAGGGTAGGGGGCTACACCTTC
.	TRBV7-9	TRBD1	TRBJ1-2	CASSRDSSGPYGYTF	TGTGCCAGCAGCCGGGACAGTTCTGGACCCTATGGCTACACCTTC
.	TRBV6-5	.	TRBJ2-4	CASMEDLLAKNIQYF	TGTGCCAGCATGGAGGACCTTCTAGCCAAAAACATTCAGTACTTC
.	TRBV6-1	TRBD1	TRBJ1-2	CASSEIPRTGTGYTF	TGTGCCAGCAGTGAGATACCCCGGACAGGGACAGGCTACACCTTC
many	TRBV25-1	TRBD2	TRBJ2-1	CASSTRGRGAYNEQFF	TGTGCCAGCAGTACCCGGGGGAGGGGCGCCTACAATGAGCAGTTCTTC
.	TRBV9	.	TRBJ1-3	CASSVASGNTIYF	TGTGCCAGCAGCGTAGCATCTGGAAACACCATATATTTT
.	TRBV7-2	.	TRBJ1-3	CASSQYTGGNTIYF	TGTGCCAGCAGCCAGTATACCGGGGGAAACACCATATATTTT
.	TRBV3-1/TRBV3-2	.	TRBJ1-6	CASSQGSSGYNSPLHF	TGTGCCAGCAGCCAAGGGTCTTCCGGGTATAATTCACCCCTCCACTTT
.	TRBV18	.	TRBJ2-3	CASSPPSRPTDTQYF	TGTGCCAGCTCACCACCGTCGCGCCCAACAGATACGCAGTATTTT
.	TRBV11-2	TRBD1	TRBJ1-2	CASSFDRGRQGGYTF	TGTGCCAGCAGCTTTGACAGGGGGCGCCAGGGTGGCTACACCTTC
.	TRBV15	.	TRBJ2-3	CATSTRQPTDTQYF	TGTGCCACCAGCACCAGACAGCCCACAGATACGCAGTATTTT
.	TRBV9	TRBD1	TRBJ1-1	CASSETGENTEAFF	TGTGCCAGCAGCGAGACAGGGGAGAACACTGAAGCTTTCTTT
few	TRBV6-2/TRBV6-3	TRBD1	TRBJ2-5	CASSPLRDRVQETQYF	TGTGCCAGCAGTCCCCTAAGGGACAGGGTCCAAGAGACCCAGTACTTC
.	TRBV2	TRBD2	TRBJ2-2	CASSDGVERGAGELFF	TGTGCCAGCAGTGATGGAGTTGAACGGGGGGCCGGGGAGCTGTTTTTT
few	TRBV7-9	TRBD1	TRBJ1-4	CASSWTGGGEKLFF	TGTGCCAGCAGCTGGACAGGGGGCGGTGAAAAACTGTTTTTT
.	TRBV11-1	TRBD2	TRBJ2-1	CASSLVASGGYNEQFF	TGTGCCAGCAGCTTAGTGGCTAGCGGGGGGTACAATGAGCAGTTCTTC
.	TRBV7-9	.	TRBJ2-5	CASSLAGGETQYF	TGTGCCAGCAGCTTAGCCGGAGGGGAGACCCAGTACTTC
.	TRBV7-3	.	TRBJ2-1	CASSFHTSSYNEQFF	TGTGCCAGCAGCTTTCATACTAGCTCCTACAATGAGCAGTTCTTC
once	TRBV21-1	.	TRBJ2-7	CASLFREAYEQCF	TGTGCCAGCTTGTTCCGGGAGGCCTACGAGCAGTGCTTC
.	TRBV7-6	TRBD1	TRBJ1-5	CASSLAGQGGQPQHF	TGTGCCAGCAGCTTAGCGGGACAGGGTGGTCAGCCCCAGCATTTT
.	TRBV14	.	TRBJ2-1	CASSQRTPISYNEQFF	TGTGCCAGCAGCCAAAGGACACCCATATCCTACAATGAGCAGTTCTTC
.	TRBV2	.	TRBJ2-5	CASSAGERTQYF	TGTGCCAGCAGTGCTGGTGAGAGAACCCAGTACTTC
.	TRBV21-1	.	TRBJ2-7	CASSKAQQGGIPYEQYF	TGTGCCAGCAGCAAAGCGCAGCAGGGCGGAATTCCCTACGAGCAGTACTTC
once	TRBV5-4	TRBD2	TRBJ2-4	CASKGGGAGGIQYF	TGTGCCAGCAAGGGCGGGGGGGCTGGAGGCATTCAGTACTTC
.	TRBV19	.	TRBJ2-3	CASSILRTGEETDTQYF	TGTGCCAGTAGTATACTCCGCACGGGGGAGGAGACAGATACGCAGTATTTT
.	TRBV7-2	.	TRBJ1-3	CASSLYDSSGNTIYF	TGTGCCAGCAGCTTATACGACAGCTCTGGAAACACCATATATTTT
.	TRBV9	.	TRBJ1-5	CASSVGQGHNQPQHF	TGTGCCAGCAGCGTAGGGCAGGGCCACAATCAGCCCCAGCATTTT
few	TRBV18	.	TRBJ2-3	CASSPNSLFTDTQYF	TGTGCCAGCTCACCAAACAGCCTCTTCACAGATACGCAGTATTTT
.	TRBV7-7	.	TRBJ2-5	CASSSDSSQETQYF	TGTGCCAGCAGCTCGGACAGCAGCCAAGAGACCCAGTACTTC
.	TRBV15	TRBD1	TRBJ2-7	CATSRGGQGVRREQYF	TGTGCCACCAGCAGAGGGGGACAGGGGGTTCGTCGAGAGCAGTACTTC
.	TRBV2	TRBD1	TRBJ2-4	CASSDTGTGPQAKNIQYF	TGTGCCAGCAGTGATACTGGGACAGGGCCCCAAGCCAAAAACATTCAGTACTTC
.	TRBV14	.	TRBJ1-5	CASSQGEGQPQHF	TGTGCCAGCAGCCAAGGTGAGGGTCAGCCCCAGCATTTT
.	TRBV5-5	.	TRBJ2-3	CASSFRDWVDTQYF	TGTGCCAGCAGCTTCCGGGATTGGGTTGATACGCAGTATTTT
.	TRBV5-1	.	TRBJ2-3	CASSLGLSGDTQYF	TGCGCCAGCAGCTTGGGACTTTCTGGGGATACGCAGTATTTT
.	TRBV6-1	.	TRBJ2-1	CASSERTIVTNEQFF	TGTGCCAGCAGTGAAAGGACTATAGTTACGAATGAGCAGTTCTTC
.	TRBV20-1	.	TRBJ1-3	CSASTEAGSGNTIYF	TGCAGTGCTAGTACCGAAGCGGGCTCTGGAAACACCATATATTTT
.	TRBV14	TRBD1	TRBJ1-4	CASSLRGLHNEKLFF	TGTGCCAGCAGCCTTAGGGGGCTTCATAATGAAAAACTGTTTTTT
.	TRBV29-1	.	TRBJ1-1	CSVVAGPTEAFF	TGCAGCGTTGTCGCAGGCCCCACTGAAGCTTTCTTT
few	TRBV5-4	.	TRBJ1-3	CASSLGGTGLGNTIYF	TGTGCCAGCAGCTTGGGGGGAACAGGGCTTGGAAACACCATATATTTT
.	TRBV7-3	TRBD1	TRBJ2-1	CASSLTLGGTGAGEQFF	TGTGCCAGCAGCTTAACGTTGGGTGGTACAGGGGCTGGTGAGCAGTTCTTC
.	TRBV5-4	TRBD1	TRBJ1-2	CASSLGDRGYTF	TGTGCCAGCAGCTTGGGGGACAGGGGCTACACCTTC
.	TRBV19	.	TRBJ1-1	CATRGSGNTEAFF	TGTGCCACGAGGGGGTCGGGGAACACTGAAGCTTTCTTT
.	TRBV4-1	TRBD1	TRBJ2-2	CASSQDPFRGFGGELFF	TGCGCCAGCAGCCAAGATCCGTTCAGGGGGTTTGGGGGGGAGCTGTTTTTT
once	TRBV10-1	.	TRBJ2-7	CASIQAPYEQYF	TGCGCCAGCATTCAGGCCCCCTACGAGCAGTACTTC
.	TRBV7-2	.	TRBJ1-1	CASRAYVLGGREAFF	TGTGCCAGCAGAGCTTACGTATTGGGGGGGAGGGAAGCTTTCTTT